This T cell receptor (beta chain) was recorded in a study of CDR3 diversity in severe acne. In TCRdb, the PCR reads were re-called with MiXCR into one record per CDR3 protein. This table has some 90,000 distinct CDR3 sequences, less than 65% appearing once. The table lists this clonotype with a count of one. A much more abundant neighbour one base away suggests this may be a read error. The sample was blood. The clonotype comes from a male donor with severe acne vulgaris.

The DNA for the CDR3 is TGTGCCGGCAGCTGGACTAGAGAAGGCGAGACCCAGTACTTC. Translated: CAGSWTREGETQYF. This chain uses TRBV7-6 with TRBJ2-5; TRBD2 agrees at 7 bases. Looked up from germline, CDR1 is SGHVS and CDR2 is FNYEAQ. The CDR3 contains 14 residues.